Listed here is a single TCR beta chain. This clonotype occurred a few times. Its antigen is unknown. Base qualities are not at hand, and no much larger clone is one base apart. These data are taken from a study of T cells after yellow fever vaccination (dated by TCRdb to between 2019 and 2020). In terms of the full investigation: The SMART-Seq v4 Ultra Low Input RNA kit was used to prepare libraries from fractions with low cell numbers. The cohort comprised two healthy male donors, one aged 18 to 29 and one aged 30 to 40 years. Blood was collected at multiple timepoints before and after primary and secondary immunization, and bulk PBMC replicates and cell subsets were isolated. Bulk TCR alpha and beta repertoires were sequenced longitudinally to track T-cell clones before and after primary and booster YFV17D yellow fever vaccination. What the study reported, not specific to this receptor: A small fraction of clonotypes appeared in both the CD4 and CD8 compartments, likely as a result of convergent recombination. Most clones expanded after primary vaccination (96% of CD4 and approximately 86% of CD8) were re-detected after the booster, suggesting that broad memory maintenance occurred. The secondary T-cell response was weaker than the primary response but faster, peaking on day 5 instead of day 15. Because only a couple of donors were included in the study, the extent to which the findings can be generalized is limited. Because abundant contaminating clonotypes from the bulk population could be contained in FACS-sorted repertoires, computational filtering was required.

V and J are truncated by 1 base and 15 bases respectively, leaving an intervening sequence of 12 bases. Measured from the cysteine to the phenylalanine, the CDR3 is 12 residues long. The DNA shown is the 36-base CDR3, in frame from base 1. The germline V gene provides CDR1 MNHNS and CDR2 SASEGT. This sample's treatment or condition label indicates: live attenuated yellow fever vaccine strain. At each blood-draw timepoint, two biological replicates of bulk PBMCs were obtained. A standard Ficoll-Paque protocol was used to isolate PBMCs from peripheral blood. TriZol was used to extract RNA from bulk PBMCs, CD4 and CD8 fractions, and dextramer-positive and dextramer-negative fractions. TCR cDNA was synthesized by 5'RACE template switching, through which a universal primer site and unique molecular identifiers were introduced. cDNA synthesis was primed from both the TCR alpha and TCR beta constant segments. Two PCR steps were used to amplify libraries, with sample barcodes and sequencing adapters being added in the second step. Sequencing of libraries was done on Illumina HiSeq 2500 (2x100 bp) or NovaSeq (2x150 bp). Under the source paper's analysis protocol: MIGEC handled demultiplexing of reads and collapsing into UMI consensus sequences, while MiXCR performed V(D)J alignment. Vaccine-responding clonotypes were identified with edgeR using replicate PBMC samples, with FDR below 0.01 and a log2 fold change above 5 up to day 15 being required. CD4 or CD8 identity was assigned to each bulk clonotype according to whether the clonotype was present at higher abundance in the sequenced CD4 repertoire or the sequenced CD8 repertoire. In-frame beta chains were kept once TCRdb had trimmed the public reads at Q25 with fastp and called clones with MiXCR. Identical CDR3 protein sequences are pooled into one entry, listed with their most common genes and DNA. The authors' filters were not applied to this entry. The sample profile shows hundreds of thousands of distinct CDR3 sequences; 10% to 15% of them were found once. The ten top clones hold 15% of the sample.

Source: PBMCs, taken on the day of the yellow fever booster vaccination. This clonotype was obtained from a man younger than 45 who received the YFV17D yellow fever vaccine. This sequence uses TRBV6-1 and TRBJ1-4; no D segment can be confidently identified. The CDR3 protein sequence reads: CASSEVLAGMFF. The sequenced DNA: TGTGCCAGCAGTGAAGTCTTAGCGGGAATGTTTTTT.